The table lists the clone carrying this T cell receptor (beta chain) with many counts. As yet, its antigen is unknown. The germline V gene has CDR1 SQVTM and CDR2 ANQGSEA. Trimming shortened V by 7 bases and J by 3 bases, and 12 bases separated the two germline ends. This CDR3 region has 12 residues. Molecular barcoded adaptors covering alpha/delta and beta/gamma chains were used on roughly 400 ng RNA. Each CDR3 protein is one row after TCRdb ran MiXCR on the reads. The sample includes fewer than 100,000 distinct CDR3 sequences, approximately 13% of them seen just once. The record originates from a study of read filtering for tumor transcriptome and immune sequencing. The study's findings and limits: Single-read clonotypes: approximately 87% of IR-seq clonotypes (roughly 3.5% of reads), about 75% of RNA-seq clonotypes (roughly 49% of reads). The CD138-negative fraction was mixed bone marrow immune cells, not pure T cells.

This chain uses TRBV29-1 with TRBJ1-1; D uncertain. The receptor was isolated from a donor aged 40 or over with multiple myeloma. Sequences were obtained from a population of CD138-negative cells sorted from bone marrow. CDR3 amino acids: CSASTMDTEAFF. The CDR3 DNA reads TGCAGCGCAAGCACGATGGACACTGAAGCTTTCTTT.